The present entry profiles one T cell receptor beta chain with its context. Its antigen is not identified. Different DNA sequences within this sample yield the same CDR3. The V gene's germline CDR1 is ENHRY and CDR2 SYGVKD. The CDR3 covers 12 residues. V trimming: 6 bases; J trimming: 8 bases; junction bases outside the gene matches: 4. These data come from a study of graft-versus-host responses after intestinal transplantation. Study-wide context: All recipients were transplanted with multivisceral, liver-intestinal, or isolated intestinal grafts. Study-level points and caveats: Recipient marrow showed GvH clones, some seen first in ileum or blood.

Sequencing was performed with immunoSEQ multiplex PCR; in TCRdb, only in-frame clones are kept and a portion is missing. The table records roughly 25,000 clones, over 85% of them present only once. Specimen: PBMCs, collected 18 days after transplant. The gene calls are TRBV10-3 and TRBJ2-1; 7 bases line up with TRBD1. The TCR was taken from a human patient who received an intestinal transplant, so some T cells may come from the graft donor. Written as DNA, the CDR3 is TGTGCCATCAGACAGGGGCTGGATGAGCAGTTCTTC. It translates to CAIRQGLDEQFF.